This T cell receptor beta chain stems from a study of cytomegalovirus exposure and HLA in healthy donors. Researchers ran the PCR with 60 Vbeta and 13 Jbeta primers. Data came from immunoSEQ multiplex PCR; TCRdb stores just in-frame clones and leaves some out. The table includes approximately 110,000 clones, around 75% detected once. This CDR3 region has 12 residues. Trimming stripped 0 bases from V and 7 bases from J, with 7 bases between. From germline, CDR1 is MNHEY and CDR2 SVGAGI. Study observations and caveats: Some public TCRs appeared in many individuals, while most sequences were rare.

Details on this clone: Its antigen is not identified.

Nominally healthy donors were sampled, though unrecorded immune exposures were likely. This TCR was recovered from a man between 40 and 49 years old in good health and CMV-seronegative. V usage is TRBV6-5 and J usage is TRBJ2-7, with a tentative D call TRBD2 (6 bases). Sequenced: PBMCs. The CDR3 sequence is CASSYSAGEQYF. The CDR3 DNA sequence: TGTGCCAGCAGTTACTCCGCGGGGGAGCAGTACTTC.